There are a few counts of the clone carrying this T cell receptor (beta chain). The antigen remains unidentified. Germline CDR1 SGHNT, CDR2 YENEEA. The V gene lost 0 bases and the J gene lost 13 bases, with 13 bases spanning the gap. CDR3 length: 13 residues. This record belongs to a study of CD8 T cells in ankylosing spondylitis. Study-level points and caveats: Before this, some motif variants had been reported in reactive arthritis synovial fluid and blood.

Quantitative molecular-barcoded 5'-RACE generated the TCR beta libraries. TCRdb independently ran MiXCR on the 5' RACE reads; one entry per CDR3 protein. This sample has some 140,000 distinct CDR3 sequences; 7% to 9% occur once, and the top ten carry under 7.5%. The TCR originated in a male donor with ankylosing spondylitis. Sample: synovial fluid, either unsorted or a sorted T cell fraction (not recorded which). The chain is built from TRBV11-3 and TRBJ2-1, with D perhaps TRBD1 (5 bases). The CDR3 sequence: CASSLDRVGRQFF. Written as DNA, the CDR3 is TGTGCCAGCAGCTTAGATCGGGTGGGGCGTCAGTTCTTC.